The clone carrying this T cell receptor (beta chain) was counted a few times. This sample stems from a study of early T cells in non-severe SARS-CoV-2 infection. V was clipped by 4 bases and J by 0 bases, with 14 bases between them. This CDR3 is built from 16 residues. CDR1 is SGHVS, CDR2 FNYEAQ, per germline. TCRdb itself ran the 5' RACE reads through MiXCR, one entry per CDR3 protein. The data show roughly 80,000 distinct CDR3 sequences, about 16% seen once. The sequence came from an adult who was a healthcare worker with PCR-confirmed SARS-CoV-2 infection or an uninfected control (not recorded which). The specimen sequenced was whole blood. The chain carries TRBV7-6 and TRBJ2-3; D uncertain. CDR3: CASSSAWDSSTDTQYF. DNA of the CDR3: TGTGCCAGCAGCTCGGCCTGGGATTCTAGCACAGATACGCAGTATTTT.